These 29 T cell receptor beta chains originate from one sample sequenced in a study of control samples from healthy donors and cancer patients. The data were produced by immunoSEQ multiplex PCR, yet TCRdb's version contains in-frame clones alone and is incomplete. The sample includes some 130,000 clones, over 75% of them seen just once. Sequencing used blood. These receptors were collected from a man aged 35 to 55 in good health.

This chain links TRBV6-4 with TRBJ2-3, with D perhaps TRBD1 (5 bases). From germline, CDR1 is MRHNA and CDR2 SNTAGT. Trimming pared 3 bases from V and 1 base from J, leaving 11 bases between. The CDR3 spans 15 residues. CDR3 in amino acids: CASSESVRGTDTQYF. The CDR3 nucleotides read TGTGCCAGCAGTGAGTCGGTCAGGGGCACAGATACGCAGTATTTT.

The gene calls are TRBV4-1 and TRBJ2-1; D not certain. V lost 4 bases to trimming and J lost 6 bases, with 7 bases between them. CDR1 is MGHRA, CDR2 YSYEKL, per germline. The CDR3 totals 12 residues. In nucleotides, the CDR3 is TGCGCCAGCAGCCGGTATAGCAATGAGCAGTTCTTC. Protein: CASSRYSNEQFF.

The genes are TRBV6-5 and TRBJ1-2, with 7 bases aligning to TRBD1. Germline V gene data show CDR1 as MNHEY and CDR2 as SVGAGI. This CDR3 contains 14 residues. With V trimmed by 6 bases and J by 7 bases, 11 bases remained unmatched. The CDR3, as DNA: TGTGCCAGCAGCAGTTGGACAGGCGCTATTGGCTACACCTTC. This translates into CASSSWTGAIGYTF.

The chain employs TRBV5-4 and TRBJ1-3; D gene uncertain. Trimming took off 0 bases at V and 4 bases at J, with 2 bases between the two ends. Germline V lookup: CDR1 SGHNT, CDR2 YYREEE (reference sequence). The CDR3 has 12 residues. The CDR3, as DNA: TGTGCCAGCAGCTTGGAGGGAAACACCATATATTTT. Protein: CASSLEGNTIYF. Using reference TRBV5-4 and TRBJ1-3 for the parts outside the CDR3, the full variable domain is ETGVTQSPTHLIKTRGQQVTLRCSSQSGHNTVSWYQQALGQGPQFIFQYYREEENGRGNFPPRFSGLQFPNYSSELNVNALELDDSALYLCASSLEGNTIYFGEGSWLTVV.

The chain recombines TRBV19 with TRBJ1-6; TRBD1 matches at 7 bases. With V trimmed by 6 bases and J by 7 bases, 15 bases remained unmatched. The germline CDR1 and CDR2 sequences are LNHDA and SQIVND (reference sequence). The CDR3 loop spans 17 amino acids. The CDR3 bases are TGTGCCAGTAGAGCCGCAACCTGGACAGGCGGGAATTCACCCCTCCACTTT. Protein: CASRAATWTGGNSPLHF.

The rearrangement links TRBV5-4 to TRBJ1-1; maybe TRBD1 (6 bases). The germline V gene has CDR1 SGHNT and CDR2 YYREEE (reference sequence). V was clipped by 4 bases and J by 1 base, with 17 bases between them. The CDR3 loop spans 16 amino acids. The CDR3 here is CASSLTGGAQNTEAFF. The CDR3 bases are TGTGCCAGCAGCCTCACTGGGGGGGCACAGAACACTGAAGCTTTCTTT. The variable domain in full, with the rest retrieved from reference TRBV5-4 and TRBJ1-1, is ETGVTQSPTHLIKTRGQQVTLRCSSQSGHNTVSWYQQALGQGPQFIFQYYREEENGRGNFPPRFSGLQFPNYSSELNVNALELDDSALYLCASSLTGGAQNTEAFFGQGTRLTVV.

The chain has TRBV5-1 and TRBJ1-1; maybe TRBD1 (5 bases). Looked up from germline, CDR1 is SGHRS and CDR2 is YFSETQ. CDR3 length: 15 residues. Trimming removed 0 bases from V and 1 base from J, with 10 bases in between. The CDR3 DNA reads TGCGCCAGCAGCTTGGCCGGCAGGGCGAACACTGAAGCTTTCTTT. It specifies CASSLAGRANTEAFF.

The genes are TRBV7-8 and TRBJ1-2, with 9 bases fitting TRBD1. From germline, CDR1 is SGHVS and CDR2 FQNEAQ. The CDR3 has 15 amino acids. Losses at the gene ends were 1 base for V and 2 bases for J; bases not matched to a gene: 2. CDR3 DNA sequence: TGTGCCAGCAGCTTAGACAGGGGGCAAAACTATGGCTACACCTTC. Translation: CASSLDRGQNYGYTF.

V and J are TRBV27 and TRBJ2-2; D is undetermined. Germline lookup yields CDR1 MNHEY and CDR2 SMNVEV (reference sequence). There are 13 residues in the CDR3. V was pared by 2 bases and J by 4 bases, with 5 bases between. CDR3 sequence (DNA): TGTGCCAGCAGTTTAAGGAGCACCGGGGAGCTGTTTTTT. This translates into CASSLRSTGELFF.

The chain links TRBV6-1 to TRBJ1-5; D is uncertain. Germline CDR1 is MNHNS and CDR2 is SASEGT. Trimming took 1 base from V and 6 from J, leaving 13 bases between them. The CDR3 is 15 amino acids. The CDR3 bases are TGTGCCAGCAGTGAAGGGACTGTCGGCACTCAGCCCCAGCATTTT. Protein: CASSEGTVGTQPQHF.

The J gene is TRBJ2-2, the V gene TRBV5-1, with a possible D match to TRBD1 (5 bases). Trimming stripped 1 base from V and 5 bases from J, with 12 bases between. The CDR3 runs 15 residues. Germline V gene sequence: CDR1 SGHRS, CDR2 YFSETQ. In DNA form, the CDR3 reads TGCGCCAGCAGCTTGAGGCAGGGAAGAACCGGGGAGCTGTTTTTT. This codes for CASSLRQGRTGELFF.

The chain combines TRBV12-3 or TRBV12-4 with TRBJ1-1; D is unclear. V lost 2 bases and J lost 1, with 2 bases in between. This CDR3 spans 12 amino acids. For the CDR3, the DNA is TGTGCCAGCAGTTTACAGAACACTGAAGCTTTCTTT. This translates into CASSLQNTEAFF.

The V call is TRBV3-1 (or the pseudogene TRBV3-2), the J call TRBJ1-6; 8 bases agree with TRBD1. The ends lost 3 bases at V and 10 bases at J; junction bases unmatched: 5. The CDR3 covers 14 residues. CDR1 is LGHDT, CDR2 YNNKEL, per germline (reference sequence). CDR3 protein: CASSQNRGGSPLHF. In DNA, the CDR3 is TGTGCCAGCAGCCAGAACAGGGGGGGATCACCCCTCCACTTT.

The rearrangement joins TRBV3-1 (or the pseudogene TRBV3-2) to TRBJ1-3, with unresolved D. This CDR3 comprises 14 residues. The germline V gene has CDR1 LGHDT and CDR2 YNNKEL (reference sequence). V lost 3 bases and J lost 4, with 10 bases in between. The CDR3 is CASSQNLEGNTIYF. The DNA for the CDR3 is TGTGCCAGCAGCCAGAATCTAGAAGGAAACACCATATATTTT.

As to this clone: Other DNA sequences within the sample encode an identical CDR3. The chain joins TRBV19 to TRBJ1-5; no reliable D call. From germline, CDR1 is LNHDA and CDR2 SQIVND (reference sequence). V lost 4 bases and J lost 3, with 7 bases in between. CDR3 length: 13 residues. In nucleotides, the CDR3 is TGTGCCAGTAGTACGGGGTCCAATCAGCCCCAGCATTTT. The encoded protein is CASSTGSNQPQHF.

The gene calls are TRBV27 and TRBJ1-6; D remains unclear. The germline V and J ends were trimmed by 5 bases and 8 bases, with 19 bases remaining between them. The CDR3 covers 16 residues. CDR1 is MNHEY and CDR2 is SMNVEV in the germline V gene (reference sequence). For the CDR3, the DNA is TGTGCCAGCAGTACGCGAGACGGAGGTGGCGATTCACCCCTCCACTTT. It encodes CASSTRDGGGDSPLHF.

The chain has TRBV5-1 and TRBJ2-3; D might be TRBD1 (6 bases). The germline CDR1 and CDR2 sequences are SGHRS and YFSETQ. This CDR3 contains 14 residues. V was cut by 0 bases and J by 4 bases, with 9 bases left in between. In nucleotides, the CDR3 is TGCGCCAGCAGCTTGGTGGGGGCTTCAGATACGCAGTATTTT. It yields the protein CASSLVGASDTQYF.

The rearrangement links TRBV7-6 to TRBJ1-6; D may be TRBD1 (5 bases). Deletions cut 5 bases from V and 9 bases from J, with 14 bases between. The CDR3 extends over 14 amino acids. Germline V lookup: CDR1 SGHVS, CDR2 FNYEAQ. This chain's CDR3 is CASSIGGAVSPLHF. In DNA form, the CDR3 reads TGTGCCAGCAGCATAGGCGGGGCAGTTTCACCCCTCCACTTT.

The chain couples TRBV6-2 or TRBV6-3 to TRBJ1-6, with TRBD1 identical over 7 bases. The CDR3 extends over 15 amino acids. CDR1 is MNHEY and CDR2 is SVGEGT in the germline V gene. With V trimmed by 5 bases and J by 1 base, 2 bases remained unmatched. CDR3 region: CASSPGGSYNSPLHF. CDR3 DNA: TGTGCCAGCAGTCCAGGGGGTTCCTATAATTCACCCCTCCACTTT.

The rearrangement links TRBV18 to TRBJ1-2; D ambiguous. The CDR3 spans 14 residues. CDR1 KGHSH and CDR2 LQKENI come from the germline V gene. The V end was cut by 1 base, the J end by 4 bases, with 10 bases between. The CDR3, as DNA: TGTGCCAGCTCACCACTTTCCGGTAGCTATGGCTACACCTTC. Its translation: CASSPLSGSYGYTF.

CDR3 sequence (DNA): TGCGCCAGCAGCCCAGACAGGTTTAGAGGCACTGAAGCTTTCTTT. Protein: CASSPDRFRGTEAFF. This rearrangement joins TRBV5-1 to TRBJ1-1, with D possibly being TRBD1 (6 bases). The length of the CDR3 is 15 residues. Per the germline V gene, CDR1 is SGHRS and CDR2 is YFSETQ. Trimming removed 4 bases from V and 4 bases from J, with 17 bases in between.

The chain joins TRBV15 to TRBJ2-2; no reliable D call. The CDR3 extends over 14 amino acids. CDR1 and CDR2 (germline): LNHNV, YYDKDF (reference sequence). Trimming cost V 3 bases and J 5 bases, with 10 bases left between them. The CDR3 coding sequence is TGTGCCACCAGCAGGGACCAGTTTACCGGGGAGCTGTTTTTT. Protein product: CATSRDQFTGELFF.

The CDR3 spells CASSTTYEQYF. The DNA for the CDR3 is TGTGCCAGCAGCACAACCTACGAGCAGTACTTC. The chain employs TRBV3-1 (or the pseudogene TRBV3-2) and TRBJ2-7; D unclear. The CDR3 consists of 11 residues. Trimming cost V 5 bases and J 2 bases, with 4 bases left between them. Looked up from germline, CDR1 is LGHDT and CDR2 is YNNKEL (reference sequence).

J is TRBJ2-3 and V is TRBV3-1 (or the pseudogene TRBV3-2); D is possibly TRBD1 (6 bases). CDR1 LGHDT and CDR2 YNNKEL come from the germline V gene (reference sequence). V was shortened by 8 bases and J by 1 base, with 13 bases between the two germline ends. This CDR3 is built from 14 residues. The DNA of the CDR3 is TGTGCCAGCGCACAGGGAATTGGCACAGATACGCAGTATTTT. As protein: CASAQGIGTDTQYF.

The CDR3 region has the DNA TGTGCCAGCAGTCCTCGGACAGGGGGCGGTTTAGGACAGCCCCAGCATTTT. Translation gives CASSPRTGGGLGQPQHF. V usage is TRBV6-6 and J usage is TRBJ1-5, with 11 bases aligning to TRBD1. J was trimmed by 7 bases and V by 5 bases; bases with no gene match: 13. CDR3 length: 17 residues. Germline assignment: CDR1 MNHNY and CDR2 SVGAGI (reference sequence).

The chain links TRBV19 to TRBJ2-3; D is tentatively TRBD1 or TRBD2 (6 bases each). V lost 4 bases, J lost 2 bases, and 13 bases lay in between. The CDR3 extends over 15 amino acids. Germline values: CDR1 LNHDA, CDR2 SQIVND (reference sequence). CDR3 in amino acids: CASSRGAGPTDTQYF. The CDR3 DNA reads TGTGCCAGTAGTAGGGGGGCAGGGCCCACAGATACGCAGTATTTT.

The genes are TRBV5-4 and TRBJ1-5; TRBD1 matches at 8 bases. The CDR3 runs to 14 residues. J gave up 6 bases and V 2 bases, and 4 bases lay outside the gene matches. Germline-derived CDR1 and CDR2 are SGHNT and YYREEE (reference sequence). The CDR3 bases are TGTGCCAGCAGCTTACAGGGGGATGGTCAGCCCCAGCATTTT. It specifies CASSLQGDGQPQHF.

The V call is TRBV11-2, the J call TRBJ1-2; D call uncertain. V was trimmed by 1 base and J by 6 bases, leaving 9 bases between them. CDR1 is SGHAT and CDR2 is FQNNGV in the germline V gene. The CDR3 contains 13 residues. The CDR3 loop is CASSLGHSDGYTF. CDR3 nucleotides: TGTGCCAGCAGCTTAGGCCATAGTGATGGCTACACCTTC.

The chain uses TRBV18 and TRBJ2-7, with a possible D match to TRBD2 (5 bases). Trimming pared 2 bases from V and 6 bases from J, leaving 14 bases between. The CDR3 extends over 14 amino acids. CDR1 and CDR2 (germline): KGHSH, LQKENI. This CDR3 reads CASSPYGLAAEQYF. In DNA form, the CDR3 reads TGTGCCAGCTCACCATATGGACTGGCAGCCGAGCAGTACTTC.